A selection of T cell receptor beta chains follows, all from one sample in a study of blood T cell repertoires in COVID-19. Measured with immunoSEQ multiplex PCR; TCRdb has only the in-frame clones, and not every one. The sample has about 60,000 clones, 70% to 85% seen once. Sequencing input: peripheral blood. These receptor sequences come from a man aged 60 to 69 with acute or convalescent COVID-19. CDR3s include the opening cysteine and the closing phenylalanine or tryptophan. The D gene is left open where the match is weak. Some rows mark clone size as missing; the rest say once, few, many or name a class of expanded clone.

d_gene: TRBD2; len: 19; abundance: .; j_gene: TRBJ2-3; v_gene: TRBV3-1/TRBV3-2; CDR3aa: CASSHLGLAGGLSTYTQYF; CDR3nt: TGTGCCAGCAGCCACCTGGGACTAGCGGGGGGGCTGAGCACGTATACGCAGTATTTT
d_gene: TRBD1; len: 15; abundance: .; j_gene: TRBJ1-2; v_gene: TRBV4-1; CDR3aa: CASSQDNRGVDGYTF; CDR3nt: TGCGCCAGCAGCCAAGATAACAGGGGAGTAGATGGCTACACCTTC
d_gene: TRBD1; len: 15; abundance: .; j_gene: TRBJ1-1; v_gene: TRBV18; CDR3aa: CASSPPGQGATEAFF; CDR3nt: TGTGCCAGCTCACCCCCGGGACAGGGTGCCACTGAAGCTTTCTTT
d_gene: .; len: 14; abundance: .; j_gene: TRBJ1-5; v_gene: TRBV21-1; CDR3aa: CASRKENSNQPQHF; CDR3nt: TGTGCCAGCAGGAAGGAGAATAGCAATCAGCCCCAGCATTTT
d_gene: .; len: 13; abundance: .; j_gene: TRBJ2-1; v_gene: TRBV6-6; CDR3aa: CASSRTGDNEQFF; CDR3nt: TGTGCCAGCAGCCGCACGGGGGACAATGAGCAGTTCTTC
d_gene: .; len: 16; abundance: .; j_gene: TRBJ2-5; v_gene: TRBV6-5; CDR3aa: CASSYSVLTSQETQYF; CDR3nt: TGTGCCAGCAGTTACTCAGTCCTAACTAGTCAGGAGACCCAGTACTTC
d_gene: .; len: 14; abundance: few; j_gene: TRBJ1-1; v_gene: TRBV7-9; CDR3aa: CASSVGQVNTEAFF; CDR3nt: TGTGCCAGCAGCGTGGGACAAGTTAACACTGAAGCTTTCTTT
d_gene: TRBD1; len: 15; abundance: .; j_gene: TRBJ2-7; v_gene: TRBV27; CDR3aa: CASSFTGQGSYEQYF; CDR3nt: TGTGCCAGCAGTTTTACGGGACAGGGGTCCTACGAGCAGTACTTC
d_gene: .; len: 14; abundance: .; j_gene: TRBJ2-3; v_gene: TRBV4-1; CDR3aa: CASSQFRDKDTQYF; CDR3nt: TGCGCCAGCAGCCAATTCCGCGACAAAGATACGCAGTATTTT
d_gene: TRBD1; len: 13; abundance: .; j_gene: TRBJ1-3; v_gene: TRBV30; CDR3aa: CAWSLGGENTIYF; CDR3nt: TGTGCCTGGAGTCTAGGGGGCGAAAACACCATATATTTT
d_gene: .; len: 14; abundance: .; j_gene: TRBJ1-2; v_gene: TRBV6-5; CDR3aa: CASSYREINYGYTF; CDR3nt: TGTGCCAGCAGTTACAGGGAGATTAACTATGGCTACACCTTC
d_gene: .; len: 13; abundance: .; j_gene: TRBJ1-5; v_gene: TRBV2; CDR3aa: CASSGAWDQPQHF; CDR3nt: TGTGCCAGCAGTGGGGCTTGGGATCAGCCCCAGCATTTT
d_gene: TRBD1; len: 15; abundance: .; j_gene: TRBJ1-2; v_gene: TRBV3-1/TRBV3-2; CDR3aa: CASSQEGRGPGGYTF; CDR3nt: TGTGCCAGCAGCCAAGAGGGCAGGGGGCCGGGTGGCTACACCTTC
d_gene: TRBD1; len: 15; abundance: few; j_gene: TRBJ1-6; v_gene: TRBV7-2; CDR3aa: CASSLVLLTGGESHF; CDR3nt: TGTGCCAGCAGCTTAGTGCTTCTTACAGGGGGGGAGTCCCACTTT
d_gene: .; len: 13; abundance: once; j_gene: TRBJ2-7; v_gene: TRBV5-1; CDR3aa: CASSWGQGNEQYF; CDR3nt: TGCGCCAGCAGCTGGGGGCAGGGAAACGAGCAGTACTTC
d_gene: TRBD2; len: 14; abundance: once; j_gene: TRBJ2-1; v_gene: TRBV10-1; CDR3aa: CASSDGTSVNEQFF; CDR3nt: TGCGCCAGCAGTGACGGGACTAGCGTCAATGAGCAGTTCTTC
d_gene: .; len: 14; abundance: few; j_gene: TRBJ2-1; v_gene: TRBV3-1/TRBV3-2; CDR3aa: CASSQVGGWDEQFF; CDR3nt: TGTGCCAGCAGCCAAGTCGGGGGATGGGATGAGCAGTTCTTC
d_gene: .; len: 12; abundance: .; j_gene: TRBJ1-1; v_gene: TRBV10-3; CDR3aa: CAISLRGSEAFF; CDR3nt: TGTGCCATCAGCCTCAGAGGTTCTGAAGCTTTCTTT
d_gene: .; len: 15; abundance: .; j_gene: TRBJ2-3; v_gene: TRBV4-3; CDR3aa: CASSQEWSSRDTQYF; CDR3nt: TGCGCCAGCAGCCAAGAGTGGAGTTCAAGAGATACGCAGTATTTT
d_gene: .; len: 13; abundance: .; j_gene: TRBJ1-5; v_gene: TRBV12-5; CDR3aa: CASGLTDDQPQHF; CDR3nt: TGTGCTAGTGGTTTGACAGACGATCAGCCCCAGCATTTT
d_gene: .; len: 13; abundance: .; j_gene: TRBJ1-1; v_gene: TRBV7-9; CDR3aa: CASSTKQNTEAFF; CDR3nt: TGTGCCAGCAGCACAAAACAGAACACTGAAGCTTTCTTT
d_gene: .; len: 14; abundance: .; j_gene: TRBJ1-3; v_gene: TRBV11-2; CDR3aa: CASRSTGTGNTIYF; CDR3nt: TGTGCCAGCAGATCGACAGGTACTGGAAACACCATATATTTT
d_gene: .; len: 14; abundance: .; j_gene: TRBJ1-2; v_gene: TRBV30; CDR3aa: CAWIWGRGYYGYTF; CDR3nt: TGTGCCTGGATTTGGGGCAGGGGATATTATGGCTACACCTTC
d_gene: .; len: 12; abundance: .; j_gene: TRBJ2-5; v_gene: TRBV12-3/TRBV12-4; CDR3aa: CASSSPSETQYF; CDR3nt: TGTGCCAGCAGTTCCCCCTCGGAGACCCAGTACTTC
d_gene: TRBD2; len: 14; abundance: few; j_gene: TRBJ2-2; v_gene: TRBV3-1/TRBV3-2; CDR3aa: CASSPLAGTGELFF; CDR3nt: TGTGCCAGCAGCCCCCTAGCGGGAACCGGGGAGCTGTTTTTT
d_gene: TRBD2; len: 15; abundance: .; j_gene: TRBJ2-1; v_gene: TRBV11-3; CDR3aa: CASSESGALYNEQFF; CDR3nt: TGTGCCAGCAGCGAGAGCGGGGCCCTCTACAATGAGCAGTTCTTC
d_gene: TRBD1; len: 14; abundance: .; j_gene: TRBJ1-2; v_gene: TRBV30; CDR3aa: CAWRGQGQFDGYTF; CDR3nt: TGTGCCTGGAGAGGACAGGGGCAGTTTGATGGCTACACCTTC
d_gene: .; len: 16; abundance: .; j_gene: TRBJ1-5; v_gene: TRBV6-2/TRBV6-3; CDR3aa: CASSTHLSYSNQPQHF; CDR3nt: TGTGCCAGCAGTACACACCTGTCATATAGCAATCAGCCCCAGCATTTT
d_gene: .; len: 15; abundance: .; j_gene: TRBJ2-4; v_gene: TRBV24-1; CDR3aa: CATSDWQGGKNIQYF; CDR3nt: TGTGCCACCAGTGATTGGCAGGGAGGCAAAAACATTCAGTACTTC
d_gene: .; len: 15; abundance: .; j_gene: TRBJ2-2; v_gene: TRBV6-2/TRBV6-3; CDR3aa: CASSRPGQNTGELFF; CDR3nt: TGTGCCAGCAGCCGTCCCGGACAAAACACCGGGGAGCTGTTTTTT
d_gene: .; len: 13; abundance: .; j_gene: TRBJ2-7; v_gene: TRBV11-3; CDR3aa: CASSSRISAEQYF; CDR3nt: TGTGCCAGCAGCTCGCGGATCAGCGCCGAGCAGTACTTC
d_gene: TRBD1; len: 13; abundance: .; j_gene: TRBJ1-5; v_gene: TRBV19; CDR3aa: CASSGTGYQPQHF; CDR3nt: TGTGCCAGTAGTGGGACAGGTTATCAGCCCCAGCATTTT
d_gene: TRBD1; len: 15; abundance: .; j_gene: TRBJ1-4; v_gene: TRBV4-3; CDR3aa: CASSPAGQGRGKLFF; CDR3nt: TGCGCCAGCAGCCCTGCGGGACAGGGCCGGGGTAAACTGTTTTTT
d_gene: TRBD2; len: 16; abundance: .; j_gene: TRBJ2-3; v_gene: TRBV3-1/TRBV3-2; CDR3aa: CASRPRLAVSTDTQYF; CDR3nt: TGTGCCAGCAGGCCCCGACTAGCAGTCAGCACAGATACGCAGTATTTT
d_gene: TRBD1; len: 17; abundance: .; j_gene: TRBJ1-3; v_gene: TRBV7-8; CDR3aa: CASRVTGGPFSGNTIYF; CDR3nt: TGTGCCAGCAGAGTGACAGGGGGGCCTTTCTCTGGAAACACCATATATTTT
d_gene: TRBD1; len: 16; abundance: once; j_gene: TRBJ1-1; v_gene: TRBV30; CDR3aa: CAWSPQGASWNTEAFF; CDR3nt: TGTGCCTGGAGCCCACAGGGGGCCAGTTGGAACACTGAAGCTTTCTTT
d_gene: .; len: 14; abundance: .; j_gene: TRBJ2-7; v_gene: TRBV6-5; CDR3aa: CASSYSKGVYEQYF; CDR3nt: TGTGCCAGCAGTTACTCGAAAGGGGTCTACGAGCAGTACTTC
d_gene: TRBD1; len: 17; abundance: .; j_gene: TRBJ1-6; v_gene: TRBV27; CDR3aa: CASSLSRSTGGNSPLHF; CDR3nt: TGTGCCAGCAGTTTGTCCCGTTCCACAGGGGGGAATTCACCCCTCCACTTT